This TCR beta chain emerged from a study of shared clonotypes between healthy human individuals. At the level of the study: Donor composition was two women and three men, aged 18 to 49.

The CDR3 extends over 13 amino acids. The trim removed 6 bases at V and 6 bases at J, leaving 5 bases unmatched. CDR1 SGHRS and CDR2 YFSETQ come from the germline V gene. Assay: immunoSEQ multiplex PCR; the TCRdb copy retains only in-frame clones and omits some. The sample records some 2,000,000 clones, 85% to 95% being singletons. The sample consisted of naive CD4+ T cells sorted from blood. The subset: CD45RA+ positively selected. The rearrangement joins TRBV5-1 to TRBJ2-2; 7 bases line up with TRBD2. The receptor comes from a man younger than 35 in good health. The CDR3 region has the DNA TGCGCCAGCACCCCCCGGGAGGCCGGGGAGCTGTTTTTT. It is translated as CASTPREAGELFF.